Each of the 24 T cell receptor beta chains below was sequenced from the same sample in a study of identical twins. TCRdb processed the 5' RACE reads anew with MiXCR; each CDR3 protein has one entry. This table holds under 900,000 distinct CDR3 sequences, 10% to 15% found once. These data also formed part of another study, on yellow fever vaccine responses in identical twins.

The sample consisted of PBMCs. Receptors originate from a woman aged 18 to 35 in good health.

This rearrangement joins TRBV5-1 to TRBJ2-1; D is unclear. Germline V lookup: CDR1 SGHRS, CDR2 YFSETQ. This CDR3 spans 13 amino acids. Trimming cost V 0 bases and J 7 bases, with 8 bases left between them. The DNA of the CDR3 is TGCGCCAGCAGCTTGGGTTCGGCAAATGAGCAGTTCTTC. Translation: CASSLGSANEQFF.

The V gene is TRBV6-1, the J gene TRBJ2-3; D is ambiguous. Trimming removed 4 bases from V and 4 bases from J, with 12 bases in between. This CDR3 is 14 amino acids long. Germline values: CDR1 MNHNS, CDR2 SASEGT. CDR3 nucleotides: TGTGCCAGCAGTGCTTCCCAAGGGCCAGATACGCAGTATTTT. As protein: CASSASQGPDTQYF.

The chain combines TRBV10-3 with TRBJ2-7, with D maybe TRBD2 (5 bases). The ends were cut back, 6 bases at V and 3 bases at J, with 6 bases in the middle. Germline loops: CDR1 ENHRY, CDR2 SYGVKD. The CDR3 is 11 amino acids. CDR3: CAISRGYEQYF. In DNA, the CDR3 is TGTGCCATCAGCCGGGGCTACGAGCAGTACTTC.

This clonotype was detected only a few times. The chain has TRBV5-5 and TRBJ1-2; D possibly corresponds to TRBD1 (6 bases). Looked up from germline, CDR1 is SGHKS and CDR2 is YYEKEE (reference sequence). The germline V and J ends were trimmed by 4 bases and 6 bases, with 22 bases remaining between them. The CDR3 consists of 16 residues. CDR3 protein: CASSTLNPPAGDGYTF. CDR3 coding DNA: TGTGCCAGCAGCACATTGAATCCCCCGGCAGGGGATGGCTACACCTTC.

This clonotype was observed a handful of times. The chain has TRBV4-2 and TRBJ2-7, with TRBD1 matching over 9 bases. V trimming: 1 base; J trimming: 2 bases; junction bases outside the gene matches: 9. Germline V gene lookup returns CDR1 LGHNA and CDR2 YNFKEQ. The CDR3 has 17 residues. This CDR3 reads CASSQGAGQGSPYEQYF. DNA for the CDR3: TGTGCCAGCAGCCAAGGTGCAGGACAGGGGTCTCCCTACGAGCAGTACTTC.

The chain combines TRBV5-1 with TRBJ2-5; weak D call: TRBD2 (6 bases). This CDR3 has 15 residues. Per germline, CDR1 SGHRS and CDR2 YFSETQ. Trimming took off 0 bases at V and 4 bases at J, with 13 bases between the two ends. CDR3 sequence reads: CASSLEAGRRETQYF. The DNA for the CDR3 is TGCGCCAGCAGCTTGGAGGCCGGGAGACGAGAGACCCAGTACTTC.

This clonotype came up many times. The chain has TRBV14 and TRBJ1-5, with 7 bases that match TRBD1. From germline, CDR1 is SGHDN and CDR2 FVKESK. The V gene end was trimmed by 1 base and the J gene end by 4 bases; junction bases not matched to a gene: 7. The CDR3 has 16 amino acids. The CDR3 DNA reads TGTGCCAGCAGCCAAGGGGGAAGGGGGCAAAATCAGCCCCAGCATTTT. This gives the protein CASSQGGRGQNQPQHF.

This clonotype appeared a few times. The chain couples TRBV28 to TRBJ1-1; D gene uncertain. Germline V gene data show CDR1 as MDHEN and CDR2 as SYDVKM. The CDR3 totals 11 residues. The CDR3 DNA sequence: TGTGGAGCTTCTCGGAACACTGAAGCTTTCTTT. Translation: CGASRNTEAFF. The full variable domain, in which reference TRBV28 and TRBJ1-1 provide the parts outside the CDR3, is DVKVTQSSRYLVKRTGEKVFLECVQDMDHENMFWYRQDPGLGLRLIYFSYDVKMKEKGDIPEGYSVSREKKERFSLILESASTNQTSMYLCGASRNTEAFFGQGTRLTVV.

This clonotype was counted ten times or more. The rearrangement joins TRBV4-1 to TRBJ2-7; D assignment may be TRBD1 or TRBD2 (5 bases each). The CDR3 consists of 11 residues. Trimming left V 3 bases short and J 5 bases short, with 5 bases between. Germline V gene sequence: CDR1 MGHRA, CDR2 YSYEKL. The CDR3 nucleotides read TGCGCCAGCAGCCAGGGGGACGAGCAGTACTTC. Translating it yields CASSQGDEQYF.

The chain couples TRBV6-1 to TRBJ2-2; a possible D gene is TRBD1 (5 bases). The CDR3 has 13 residues. Germline V gene lookup returns CDR1 MNHNS and CDR2 SASEGT. With 10 bases removed from V and 0 bases from J, the gap between germline ends came to 9 bases. CDR3 coding DNA: TGTGCCACCAGGGCGGCGAACACCGGGGAGCTGTTTTTT. This gives the protein CATRAANTGELFF.

The gene calls are TRBV6-5 and TRBJ2-3; tentative D call: TRBD2 (6 bases). The length of the CDR3 is 18 residues. Germline CDR1 and CDR2: MNHEY and SVGAGI. The V gene lost 2 bases and the J gene lost 4 bases, with 22 bases spanning the gap. Here the CDR3 DNA reads TGTGCCAGCAGTTACAACGAATTGGCGGGGATTGGGCCAGATACGCAGTATTTT. Translating it yields CASSYNELAGIGPDTQYF.

The rearrangement uses TRBV7-7 and TRBJ2-1, with 7 positions matching TRBD2. Germline V gene data show CDR1 as SSHAT and CDR2 as FNYEAQ (reference sequence). V shed 2 bases and J 4 bases; nucleotides not matched to a gene: 5. This CDR3 contains 15 residues. The DNA for the CDR3 is TGTGCCAGCAGCTTACGACTAGCTCTTTACAATGAGCAGTTCTTC. Its protein is CASSLRLALYNEQFF.

The chain employs TRBV13 and TRBJ2-1; the D gene is possibly TRBD2 (6 bases). The J call is uncertain, as TRBJ2-7 better fits the DNA end. CDR1 PRHDT and CDR2 FYEKMQ come from the germline V gene (reference sequence). This CDR3 region has 17 residues. The CDR3 region has the DNA TGTGCCAGCAGCTTAGGCCCCGGGACTTCGACCTACAATGAGCAGTACTTC. Protein sequence: CASSLGPGTSTYNEQYF.

In its sample, this clonotype was seen a few times. The CDR3 protein is CASSERRGTEAFF. Written as DNA, the CDR3 is TGTGCCAGCAGCGAACGAAGGGGGACTGAAGCTTTCTTT. This chain uses TRBV7-9 with TRBJ1-1; maybe TRBD1 (6 bases). The CDR3 runs to 13 residues. V was cut by 5 bases and J by 5 bases, with 12 bases left in between. Germline CDR1 SEHNR, CDR2 FQNEAQ (reference sequence).

This clonotype appeared a few times. This chain links TRBV27 with TRBJ2-7; 9 bases match TRBD1. The CDR3 totals 16 residues. CDR1 and CDR2 from the germline V gene are MNHEY and SMNVEV (reference sequence). The V gene end was trimmed by 5 bases and the J gene end by 3 bases; junction bases not matched to a gene: 11. The CDR3 nucleotides are TGTGCCAGCAGTAAAAATCTTCCGGGACAGGGCTACGAGCAGTACTTC. It codes for CASSKNLPGQGYEQYF.

This clonotype was counted many times. CDR3 sequence reads: CASSPDRGLFNEQFF. In DNA form, the CDR3 reads TGTGCCAGCAGCCCAGATCGGGGGCTCTTTAATGAGCAGTTCTTC. The V gene is TRBV7-9, the J gene TRBJ2-1; D possibly matches TRBD1 or TRBD2 (6 bases each). The CDR3 has 15 residues. CDR1 is SEHNR, CDR2 FQNEAQ, per germline (reference sequence). Trimming took off 5 bases at V and 7 bases at J, with 18 bases between the two ends.

This clonotype was observed a handful of times. V and J are TRBV20-1 and TRBJ2-3, with a weak D call TRBD1 (6 bases). Trimming removed 5 bases from V and 4 bases from J, with 13 bases in between. This CDR3 is 13 amino acids long. Per germline, CDR1 DFQATT and CDR2 SNEGSKA (reference sequence). CDR3 in DNA: TGCAGTGCTCGACAGGTTGGGGCAGATACGCAGTATTTT. Its protein is CSARQVGADTQYF.

This rearrangement joins TRBV5-6 to TRBJ2-7; D is unclear. Between the trimmed V and J ends, which lost 2 bases and 3 bases, there was a span of 9 bases. CDR1 and CDR2 (germline): SGHDT, YYEEEE. The CDR3 spans 13 residues. The CDR3 spells CASSFPGYYEQYF. Written as DNA, the CDR3 is TGTGCCAGCAGCTTCCCAGGATACTACGAGCAGTACTTC.

The sample holds a few counts of this clonotype. The genes are TRBV24-1 and TRBJ1-1; TRBD1 matches 11 bases. After removal of 9 bases from V and 5 bases from J, the junction contained 4 bases not matched to a gene. Germline CDR1 and CDR2: KGHDR and SFDVKD. There are 13 residues in the CDR3. The CDR3: CATRTGGTTEAFF. CDR3 sequence (DNA): TGTGCCACCCGGACAGGGGGCACGACTGAAGCTTTCTTT.

This clonotype turned up a few times. The rearrangement links TRBV5-5 to TRBJ2-1; 10 nucleotides match TRBD2. V dropped 4 bases and J dropped 9; count of bases not matched to a gene: 10. The CDR3 has 15 amino acids. Germline V lookup: CDR1 SGHKS, CDR2 YYEKEE (reference sequence). The CDR3 bases are TGTGCCAGCAGCGGATCCGGGACTAGCGACCCTGAGCAGTTCTTC. Protein product: CASSGSGTSDPEQFF.

This clonotype was recorded many times. The chain uses TRBV20-1 and TRBJ2-2, with 7 nucleotides matching TRBD1. Germline V gene sequence: CDR1 DFQATT, CDR2 SNEGSKA (reference sequence). The CDR3 loop spans 15 amino acids. V gave up 1 base and J gave up 3 bases; unmatched junction bases: 5. DNA of the CDR3: TGCAGTGCTAGAGCCTCCGGGACAGACACCGGGGAGCTGTTTTTT. It is translated as CSARASGTDTGELFF.

The genes are TRBV3-1 and TRBJ1-1, with TRBD1 matching 7 bases. Unmatched junction bases numbered 5, after V lost 7 bases and J lost 0 bases. Germline loops: CDR1 LGHDT, CDR2 YNNKEL (reference sequence). CDR3 length: 14 residues. The CDR3 sequence: CASNRGRLNTEAFF. CDR3 DNA: TGTGCCAGCAACAGGGGACGGTTGAACACTGAAGCTTTCTTT.

Points on this clonotype: It may be a read error: a sequence one base away is much more abundant. The V and J genes are TRBV5-5 and TRBJ2-2, with D hard to call. This CDR3 contains 13 residues. Trimming stripped 2 bases from V and 9 bases from J, with 11 bases between. The germline V gene encodes CDR1 SGHKS and CDR2 YYEKEE (reference sequence). The CDR3 protein is CASSFWSSWELFF. CDR3 sequence (DNA): TGTGCCAGCAGCTTTTGGTCCTCCTGGGAGCTGTTTTTT.

This clonotype was counted only a few times. The J gene is TRBJ2-7, the V gene TRBV2; maybe TRBD2 (5 bases). V lost 1 base, J lost 2 bases, and 12 bases lay in between. Germline V gene data show CDR1 as SNHLY and CDR2 as FYNNEI. This CDR3 has 15 amino acids. This CDR3 is CASSEGVLATYEQYF. DNA for the CDR3: TGTGCCAGCAGTGAAGGGGTCCTAGCTACCTACGAGCAGTACTTC.